A selection of T cell receptor beta chains follows, all from one sample in a study of OX40 agonist ivuxolimab in advanced cancers. Using immunoSEQ multiplex PCR, the repertoire was profiled, and TCRdb retains in-frame clones only, with some absent. The table records about 61,000 clones, approximately 82% of them present only once. The sample was CD4+ or CD8+ T cells sorted from blood, taken in a trial of the OX40 agonist ivuxolimab. These receptors were taken from an adult with an advanced solid tumor such as melanoma, head and neck, liver or kidney cancer. Each CDR3 is given with its conserved first and last residue. D genes are given only for firm matches. Not all rows give a size; the values are once, few, many and, for expanded clones, a class.

clone_size j_call v_call d_call cdr3_length cdr3_nt cdr3_aa
. TRBJ2-1 TRBV7-9 . 15 TGTGCCAGCATCTGGTCGAGGTTTGGAAACAATGAGCAGTTCTTC CASIWSRFGNNEQFF
. TRBJ2-7 TRBV28 . 16 TGTGCCAGCAGTCTTCTTCCCGGGACCGCTTTATACGAGCAGTACTTC CASSLLPGTALYEQYF
few TRBJ2-4 TRBV5-1 . 14 TGCGCCAGCAGCTTGGGGGGGTTCGAGGACATTCAGTACTTC CASSLGGFEDIQYF
. TRBJ2-3 TRBV14 TRBD2 13 TGTGCCAGCAGCCAAACTAGCGGTGGTACGCAGTATTTT CASSQTSGGTQYF
. TRBJ1-5 TRBV27 TRBD1 20 TGTGCCACCGCACCCTTTTCCCCGGAGCTGGGACAGGGGCTCAATCAGCCCCAGCATTTT CATAPFSPELGQGLNQPQHF
. TRBJ1-2 TRBV7-9 . 16 TGTGCCAGCAGCACCGACTGGGACGGATACAACTATGGCTACACCTTC CASSTDWDGYNYGYTF
. TRBJ2-1 TRBV29-1 . 12 TGCAGCGTTGAAGTACTTGACAATGAGCAGTTCTTC CSVEVLDNEQFF
. TRBJ2-7 TRBV5-6 TRBD1 15 TGTGCCAGCAGCTTTAACTACAGGGGGCTAGGCGAGCAGTACTTC CASSFNYRGLGEQYF
. TRBJ2-1 TRBV5-1 . 14 TGCGCCAGCAGTAGGTCCAGCGCTGGAGATGAGCAGTTCTTC CASSRSSAGDEQFF
. TRBJ1-1 TRBV18 . 15 TGTGCCAGCTCACCACGAAACAGGCCTTTCACTGAAGCTTTCTTT CASSPRNRPFTEAFF
. TRBJ1-3 TRBV30 . 13 TGTGCCTGGAGTACAGAAGCTGGAAACACCATATATTTT CAWSTEAGNTIYF
. TRBJ2-5 TRBV5-1 TRBD1 15 TGCGCCAGCAGCTCGACGACAGGGGCGCAAGAGACCCAGTACTTC CASSSTTGAQETQYF
. TRBJ2-7 TRBV5-1 . 16 TGCGCCAGCAGCTTGGTGCCCGGACAGACCTCCTACGAGCAGTACTTC CASSLVPGQTSYEQYF
. TRBJ2-3 TRBV6-1 . 13 TGTGCCAGCAGTGAAGCGCGCCCAGATACGCAGTATTTT CASSEARPDTQYF
. TRBJ2-5 TRBV7-2 . 14 TGTGCCAGCAGCTACCCGGGCAGGGGTAAGACCCAGTACTTC CASSYPGRGKTQYF
. TRBJ2-7 TRBV5-6 . 13 TGTGCCAGCAGCTTGGTAGTTACCTACGAGCAGTACTTC CASSLVVTYEQYF
. TRBJ2-7 TRBV27 . 17 TGTGCCAGCAGTTCCCTGAGGGCGACCCTTTATATCTACGAGCAGTACTTC CASSSLRATLYIYEQYF
. TRBJ2-1 TRBV9 . 15 TGTGCCAGCAGCCCCCGCCTAGCAGCCTACAATGAGCAGTTCTTC CASSPRLAAYNEQFF
. TRBJ2-1 TRBV5-1 . 15 TGCGCCAGCAGCTTTATGGACGGGGAGTACAATGAGCAGTTCTTC CASSFMDGEYNEQFF
few TRBJ2-2 TRBV19 . 13 TGTGCCATCGGGCCCCAGGTTGCCGGGGAGCTGTTTTTT CAIGPQVAGELFF
. TRBJ2-1 TRBV29-1 TRBD2 13 TGCAGCGTTGAACGGACTAGAAACAATGAGCAGTTCTTC CSVERTRNNEQFF
. TRBJ2-5 TRBV5-6 . 12 TGTGCCAGCAGCGATCATAGCCTTGAGTGGTACTTC CASSDHSLEWYF
. TRBJ2-6 TRBV30 . 16 TGTGCCTGGACGGTACCGCGGACAGCTGGGGCCAACGTCCTGACTTTC CAWTVPRTAGANVLTF
. TRBJ1-2 TRBV19 . 12 TGTGCCAGTAGCTCCCCTTCGGGAGGCTACACCTTC CASSSPSGGYTF
. TRBJ1-1 TRBV19 . 14 TGTGCCAGTAGCGACAGTTTCCGGGACACTGAAGCTTTCTTT CASSDSFRDTEAFF
once TRBJ1-5 TRBV19 . 14 TGTGCCAGTAGTTTTGCAGGGTTAAATCAGCCCCAGCATTTT CASSFAGLNQPQHF
. TRBJ1-3 TRBV21-1 . 14 TGTGCCAGACTGTCCTTAAGTCCAAGAAACACCATATATTTT CARLSLSPRNTIYF
once TRBJ1-6 TRBV21-1 . 18 TGTGCCAGCAGCAAACTGCGGGGGGGGAGCTCCTATAATTCACCCCTCCACTTT CASSKLRGGSSYNSPLHF
. TRBJ1-4 TRBV5-4 TRBD1 15 TGTGCCAGCAGCCCGAAGACAGGGGACAGTGAAAAACTGTTTTTT CASSPKTGDSEKLFF
once TRBJ1-5 TRBV7-3 . 18 TGTGCCAGCAGCTCAAACACCCAGGCAGGGAGAGGGAATCAGCCCCAGCATTTT CASSSNTQAGRGNQPQHF
. TRBJ1-5 TRBV11-2 TRBD1 13 TGTGCCAGCAGCTTGGAGGGGGCAGAGCCCCAGCATTTT CASSLEGAEPQHF